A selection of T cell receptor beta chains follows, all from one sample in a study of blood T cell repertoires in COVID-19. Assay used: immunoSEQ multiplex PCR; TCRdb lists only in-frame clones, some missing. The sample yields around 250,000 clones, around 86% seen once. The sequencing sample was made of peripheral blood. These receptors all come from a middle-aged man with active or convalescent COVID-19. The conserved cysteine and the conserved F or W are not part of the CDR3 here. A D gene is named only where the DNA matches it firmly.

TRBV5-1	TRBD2	ASSSGLAVQETQY
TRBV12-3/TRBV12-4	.	ASSQGGGYT
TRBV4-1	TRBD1	ASSQGGGQGVGANVLT
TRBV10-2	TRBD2	ASSSPGTSGSYEQY
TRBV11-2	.	ASSWARGHEQY
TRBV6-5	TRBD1	ASSWDSFYSGNTIY
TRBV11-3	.	ASSESVSTSGELF
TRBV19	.	ASSWRQKNTEAF
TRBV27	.	ASRDRPLKLSNQPQH
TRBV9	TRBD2	ASSPRRREGIGETQY
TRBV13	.	ASSLAGSGNSPLH
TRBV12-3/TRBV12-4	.	ASRGGTEAF
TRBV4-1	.	ASSQDPTEGSNSPLH
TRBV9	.	ASSAPGQNYGYT
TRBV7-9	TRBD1	ASSQTGGPVDTQY
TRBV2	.	ASGAGGATEAF
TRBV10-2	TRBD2	ASSATGLAGAPPYNEQF
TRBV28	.	ASSSTGYFFSVT
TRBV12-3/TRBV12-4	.	ASSSGQPQH
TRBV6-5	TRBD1	ASRTTGTSEAF
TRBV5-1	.	ASSVRGGREPNEQF
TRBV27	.	ASRTAAGVMNTEAF
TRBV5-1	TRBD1	ASSFRDRVVDTQY
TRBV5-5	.	ASSLEQPGYGYT
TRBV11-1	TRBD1	ASSLGQTDNSPLH
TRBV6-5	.	ASDPGGSNQPQH
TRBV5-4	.	ASSLGSSRVEQY
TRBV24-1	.	ATSDLDSFETQY
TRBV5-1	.	ASSPDTVSLETQY
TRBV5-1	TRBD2	ASSLGTSTSYEQY
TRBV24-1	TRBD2	ATSDRGGETQY
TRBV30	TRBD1	AWSPPGQGFDVYEKLF